This T cell receptor (beta chain) came from a study of tumor and adjacent non-tumor tissue in lung cancer. The library came from three nested PCR rounds adapted from ARM-PCR protocols. TCRdb re-derived calls from the multiplex PCR reads in MiXCR, one entry per CDR3 protein. The profile shows 85,000 or so distinct CDR3 sequences, roughly 77% of them singletons. This CDR3 has 16 residues. V was trimmed by 1 base and J by 6 bases, leaving 21 bases between them. Germline V gives CDR1 SQVTM, CDR2 ANQGSEA. The template was RNA from unsorted bulk tissue. The normal lung tissue was taken more than 3 cm from the tumor edge.

The sample comprised distant non-tumor lung tissue. The chain uses TRBV29-1 and TRBJ1-1; D is ambiguous. This receptor was obtained from a woman between 50 and 59 years old with non-small cell lung cancer. The CDR3 protein is CSVEGTETALGAEAFF. The CDR3 DNA reads as TGCAGCGTTGAAGGGACCGAGACCGCTTTAGGCGCTGAAGCTTTCTTT.